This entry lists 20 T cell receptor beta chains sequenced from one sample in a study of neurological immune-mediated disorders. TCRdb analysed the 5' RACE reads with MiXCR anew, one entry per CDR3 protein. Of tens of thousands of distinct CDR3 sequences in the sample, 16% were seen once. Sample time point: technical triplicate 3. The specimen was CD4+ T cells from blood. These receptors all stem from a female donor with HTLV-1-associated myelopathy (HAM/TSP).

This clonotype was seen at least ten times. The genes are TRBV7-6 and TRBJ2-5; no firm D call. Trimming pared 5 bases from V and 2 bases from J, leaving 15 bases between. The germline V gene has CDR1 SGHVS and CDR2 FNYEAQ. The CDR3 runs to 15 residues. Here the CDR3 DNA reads TGTGCCAGCAGCCCCGGGCGGAGTACTCAAGAGACCCAGTACTTC. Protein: CASSPGRSTQETQYF.

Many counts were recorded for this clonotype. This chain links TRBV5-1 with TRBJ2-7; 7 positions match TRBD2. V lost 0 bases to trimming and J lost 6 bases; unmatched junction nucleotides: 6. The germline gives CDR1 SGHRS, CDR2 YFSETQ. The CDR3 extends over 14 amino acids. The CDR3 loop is CASSLALAGVEQYF. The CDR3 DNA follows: TGCGCCAGCAGCTTGGCATTAGCGGGTGTCGAGCAGTACTTC.

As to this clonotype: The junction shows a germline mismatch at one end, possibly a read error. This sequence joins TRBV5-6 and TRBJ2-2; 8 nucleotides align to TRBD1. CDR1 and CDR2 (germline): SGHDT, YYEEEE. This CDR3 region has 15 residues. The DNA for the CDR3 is TGTGCCAGCAGTACGGGCCCTTCGGTGACAGGGGAGATGTTTTTT. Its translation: CASSTGPSVTGEMFF.

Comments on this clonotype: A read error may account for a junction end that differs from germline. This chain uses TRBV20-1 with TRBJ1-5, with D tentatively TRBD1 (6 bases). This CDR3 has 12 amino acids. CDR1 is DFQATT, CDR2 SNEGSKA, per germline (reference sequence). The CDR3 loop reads CSALRDNQPHHF. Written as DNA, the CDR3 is TGCAGTGCCCTCCGGGACAATCAGCCCCATCATTTT.

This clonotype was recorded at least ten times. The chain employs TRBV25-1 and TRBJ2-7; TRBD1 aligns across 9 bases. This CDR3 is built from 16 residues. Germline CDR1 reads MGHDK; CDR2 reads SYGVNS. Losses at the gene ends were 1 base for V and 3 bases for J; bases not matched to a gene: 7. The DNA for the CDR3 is TGTGCCAGCAGTGAATTCAGGGGGACAGGGAGCTACGAGCAGTACTTC. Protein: CASSEFRGTGSYEQYF.

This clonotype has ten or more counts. The CDR3 protein is CASSLGGQGMNTEAFF. CDR3 coding DNA: TGCGCCAGCAGCTTAGGTGGACAGGGGATGAACACTGAAGCTTTCTTT. The chain recombines TRBV5-1 with TRBJ1-1; 9 positions match TRBD1. V shed 2 bases, J shed 0 bases, and the junction held 5 bases outside the gene matches. Germline values: CDR1 SGHRS, CDR2 YFSETQ. The CDR3 contains 16 residues.

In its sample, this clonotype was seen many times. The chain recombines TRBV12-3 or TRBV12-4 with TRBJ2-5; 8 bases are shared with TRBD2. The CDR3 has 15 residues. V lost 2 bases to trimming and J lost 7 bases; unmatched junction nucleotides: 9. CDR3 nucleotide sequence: TGTGCCAGCAGTTTAAGGGGGACTAGTTTGGGGACCCAGTACTTC. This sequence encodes CASSLRGTSLGTQYF.

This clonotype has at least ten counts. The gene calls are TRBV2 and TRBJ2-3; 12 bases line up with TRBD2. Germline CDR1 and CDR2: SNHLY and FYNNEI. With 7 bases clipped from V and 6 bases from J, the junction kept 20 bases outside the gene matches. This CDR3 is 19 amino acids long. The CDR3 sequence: CASNLPHPSGRELADTQYF. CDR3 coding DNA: TGTGCCAGCAACCTCCCCCACCCTAGCGGGAGGGAGCTTGCGGATACGCAGTATTTT.

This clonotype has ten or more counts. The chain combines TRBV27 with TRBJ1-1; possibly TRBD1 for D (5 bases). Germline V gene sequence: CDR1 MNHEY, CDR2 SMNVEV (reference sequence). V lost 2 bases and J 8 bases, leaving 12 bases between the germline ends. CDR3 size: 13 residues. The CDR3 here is CASSLTGGLEAFF. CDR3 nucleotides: TGTGCCAGCAGTTTAACCGGGGGGTTGGAAGCTTTCTTT.

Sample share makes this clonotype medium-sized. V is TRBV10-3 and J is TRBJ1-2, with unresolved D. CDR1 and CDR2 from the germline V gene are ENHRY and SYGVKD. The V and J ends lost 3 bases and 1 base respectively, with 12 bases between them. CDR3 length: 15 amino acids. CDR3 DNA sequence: TGTGCCATCAGTGATGAGCTTTTTTTTAACTATGGCTACACCTTC. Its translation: CAISDELFFNYGYTF.

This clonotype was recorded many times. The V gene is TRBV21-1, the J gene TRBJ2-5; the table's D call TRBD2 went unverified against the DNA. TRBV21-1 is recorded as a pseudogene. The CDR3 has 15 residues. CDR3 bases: TGTGCCAGCAGCAAAAAGGAGCGGGGGGAAGAGACCCAGTACTTC. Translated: CASSKKERGEETQYF.

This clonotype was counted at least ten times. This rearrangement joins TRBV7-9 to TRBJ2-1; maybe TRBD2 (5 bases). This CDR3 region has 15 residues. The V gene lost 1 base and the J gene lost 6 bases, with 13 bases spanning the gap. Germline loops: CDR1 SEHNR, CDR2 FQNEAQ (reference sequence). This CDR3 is CASSLVWEPLNEQFF. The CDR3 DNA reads TGTGCCAGCAGCTTAGTATGGGAGCCCCTCAATGAGCAGTTCTTC.

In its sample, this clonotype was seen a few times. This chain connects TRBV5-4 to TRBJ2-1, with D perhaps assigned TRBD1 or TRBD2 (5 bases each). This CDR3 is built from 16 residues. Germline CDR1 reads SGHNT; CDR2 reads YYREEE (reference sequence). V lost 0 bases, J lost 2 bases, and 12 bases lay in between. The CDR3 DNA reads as TGTGCCAGCAGCTTGGGGGGACGAGTCGCCTACAATGAGCAGTTCTTC. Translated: CASSLGGRVAYNEQFF.

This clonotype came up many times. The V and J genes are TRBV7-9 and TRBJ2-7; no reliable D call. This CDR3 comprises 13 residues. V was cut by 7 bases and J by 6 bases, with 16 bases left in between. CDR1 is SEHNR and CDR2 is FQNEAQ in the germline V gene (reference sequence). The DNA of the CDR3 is TGTGCCAGCACAACGGCAGGAATCATCGAGCAGTACTTC. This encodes CASTTAGIIEQYF.

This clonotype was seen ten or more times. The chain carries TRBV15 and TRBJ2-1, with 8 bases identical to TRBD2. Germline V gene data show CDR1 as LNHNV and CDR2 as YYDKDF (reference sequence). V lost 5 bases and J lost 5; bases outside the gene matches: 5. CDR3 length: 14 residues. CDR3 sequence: CATSLVAGHNEQFF. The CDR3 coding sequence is TGTGCCACCAGCTTGGTAGCGGGACACAATGAGCAGTTCTTC.

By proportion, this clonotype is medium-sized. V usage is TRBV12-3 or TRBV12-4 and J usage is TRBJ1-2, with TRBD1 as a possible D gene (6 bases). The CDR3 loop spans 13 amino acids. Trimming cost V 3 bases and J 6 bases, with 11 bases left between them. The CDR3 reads CASSFAQGNGYTF. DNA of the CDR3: TGTGCCAGCAGTTTTGCCCAGGGGAATGGCTACACCTTC.

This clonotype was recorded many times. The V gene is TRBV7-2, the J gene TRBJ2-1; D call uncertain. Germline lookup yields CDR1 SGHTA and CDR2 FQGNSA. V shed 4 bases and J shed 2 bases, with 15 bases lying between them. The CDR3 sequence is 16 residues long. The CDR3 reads CASSSSYTATYNEQFF. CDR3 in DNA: TGTGCCAGCAGCTCTTCCTACACAGCAACCTACAATGAGCAGTTCTTC.

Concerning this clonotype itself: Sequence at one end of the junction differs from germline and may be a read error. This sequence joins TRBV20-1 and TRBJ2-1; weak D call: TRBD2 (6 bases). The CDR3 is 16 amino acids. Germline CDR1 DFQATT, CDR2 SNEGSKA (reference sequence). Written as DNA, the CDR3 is TGCAGTGCTAGGGAGGTGAGACTAGGGCCAAACAATGAGCAGTTATTC. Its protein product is CSAREVRLGPNNEQLF.

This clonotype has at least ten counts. The CDR3, as DNA: TGCAGTGCTAGGAATAATCGCGGAAACTCCTACGAGCAGTACTTC. This gives the protein CSARNNRGNSYEQYF. The chain recombines TRBV20-1 with TRBJ2-7; no clear D gene. Germline assignment: CDR1 DFQATT and CDR2 SNEGSKA (reference sequence). The CDR3 loop spans 15 amino acids. Trimming cost V 3 bases and J 0 bases, with 15 bases left between them.

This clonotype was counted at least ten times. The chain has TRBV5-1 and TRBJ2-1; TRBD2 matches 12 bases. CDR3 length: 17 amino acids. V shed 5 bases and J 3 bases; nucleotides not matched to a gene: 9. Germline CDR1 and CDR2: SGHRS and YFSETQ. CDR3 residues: CASRDGLAGLFYNEQFF. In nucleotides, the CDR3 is TGCGCCAGCAGGGATGGACTAGCGGGACTTTTCTACAATGAGCAGTTCTTC. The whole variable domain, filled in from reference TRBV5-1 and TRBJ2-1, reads KAGVTQTPRYLIKTRGQQVTLSCSPISGHRSVSWYQQTPGQGLQFLFEYFSETQRNKGNFPGRFSGRQFSNSRSEMNVSTLELGDSALYLCASRDGLAGLFYNEQFFGPGTRLTVL.